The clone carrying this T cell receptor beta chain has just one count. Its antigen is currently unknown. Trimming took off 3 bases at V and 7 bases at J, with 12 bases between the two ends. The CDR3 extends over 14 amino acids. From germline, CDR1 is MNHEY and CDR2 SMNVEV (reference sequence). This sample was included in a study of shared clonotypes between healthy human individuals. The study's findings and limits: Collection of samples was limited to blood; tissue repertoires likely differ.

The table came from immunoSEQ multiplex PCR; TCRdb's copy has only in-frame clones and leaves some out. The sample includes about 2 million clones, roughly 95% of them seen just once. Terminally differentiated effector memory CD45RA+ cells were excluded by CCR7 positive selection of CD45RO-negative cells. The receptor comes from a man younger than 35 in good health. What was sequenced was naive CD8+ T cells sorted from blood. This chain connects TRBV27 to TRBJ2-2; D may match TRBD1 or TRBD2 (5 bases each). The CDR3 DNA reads TGTGCCAGCAGTTTTTGGGACGAGGGCGGGGAGCTGTTTTTT. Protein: CASSFWDEGGELFF.